These 3 T cell receptor beta chains came from one sample sequenced in a study of blood T cell repertoires in COVID-19. Only in-frame clones appear in the TCRdb table, and some are missing; sequencing was by immunoSEQ multiplex PCR. The profile shows under 300,000 clones, 80% to 95% of them singletons. The sample was PBMCs or T cells enriched from blood (not recorded which). The receptors stem from a woman aged 18-29 years who had recovered from COVID-19.

Many counts were recorded for this clone. The chain joins TRBV21-1 to TRBJ2-1; TRBD2 was called by the table and not checked on the DNA. TRBV21-1 constitutes a pseudogene. The length of the CDR3 is 14 residues. CDR3 sequence reads: CARLRTSTRNEQFF. Here the CDR3 DNA reads TGTGCCAGATTACGGACTAGCACGAGGAATGAGCAGTTCTTC.

This clone came up a few times. The V gene is TRBV28, the J gene TRBJ1-5; D is possibly TRBD1 (5 bases). The CDR3 has 17 amino acids. The ends were cut back, 4 bases at V and 4 bases at J, with 20 bases in the middle. Germline V gives CDR1 MDHEN, CDR2 SYDVKM. CDR3: CASSSYSGSGGNQPQHF. CDR3 nucleotides: TGTGCCAGCAGTTCCTATAGCGGGTCCGGGGGGAATCAGCCCCAGCATTTT.

The chain is built from TRBV4-1 and TRBJ2-3; no clear D gene. The V end was cut by 4 bases, the J end by 5 bases, with 13 bases between. The CDR3 sequence is 14 residues long. Germline loops: CDR1 MGHRA, CDR2 YSYEKL. The CDR3 DNA is TGCGCCAGCAGCCGATTGCGACTGAGAGATACGCAGTATTTT. Amino acids: CASSRLRLRDTQYF.